Each of the 8 T cell receptor beta chains below was sequenced from the same sample in a study of early T cells in non-severe SARS-CoV-2 infection. From the 5' RACE reads, TCRdb called clonotypes with MiXCR, one entry per CDR3 protein. The table lists tens of thousands of distinct CDR3 sequences, roughly 8% of them singletons. The starting material was whole blood, obtained at baseline. The receptors derive from an adult who was a healthcare worker with PCR-confirmed SARS-CoV-2 infection or an uninfected control (not recorded which).

This clonotype was seen a handful of times. J is TRBJ2-3 and V is TRBV24-1, with 7 bases fitting TRBD2. Germline V gene lookup returns CDR1 KGHDR and CDR2 SFDVKD. The V and J ends lost 0 bases and 5 bases, in that order; junction bases with no gene match: 10. The CDR3 runs 17 residues. DNA of the CDR3: TGTGCCACCAGTGATTTGAAGCGGGGCACCGGGGGAGATACGCAGTATTTT. Amino acid sequence: CATSDLKRGTGGDTQYF.

This clonotype appeared a few times. The chain employs TRBV10-3 and TRBJ1-1, with D possibly TRBD1 on 5 matching bases. V was cut by 4 bases and J by 1 base, with 13 bases left in between. CDR3 length: 15 amino acids. Looked up from germline, CDR1 is ENHRY and CDR2 is SYGVKD. CDR3 coding DNA: TGTGCCATCAGTGGATCCGTCGGGGGGAACACTGAAGCTTTCTTT. As protein: CAISGSVGGNTEAFF.

V usage is TRBV5-5 and J usage is TRBJ1-2; 7 bases are shared with TRBD1. V gave up 4 bases and J gave up 10 bases; unmatched junction bases: 7. The CDR3 totals 12 residues. Germline CDR1 SGHKS, CDR2 YYEKEE (reference sequence). Written as DNA, the CDR3 is TGTGCCAGCAGCCCAAGACAGGGCCACTACACCTTC. Amino acids: CASSPRQGHYTF.

The chain links TRBV3-1 to TRBJ2-7; D may be TRBD1 or TRBD2 (5 bases each). Per germline, CDR1 LGHDT and CDR2 YNNKEL (reference sequence). CDR3 length: 12 amino acids. Trimming left V 6 bases short and J 5 bases short, with 11 bases between. For the CDR3, the DNA is TGTGCCAGCAGTCGGGGCTGGGACGAGCAGTACTTC. As protein: CASSRGWDEQYF.

This clonotype has ten or more counts. The rearrangement uses TRBV18 and TRBJ1-1, with D unresolved. The CDR3 totals 15 residues. The V gene lost 1 base and the J gene lost 0 bases, with 9 bases spanning the gap. The germline V gene has CDR1 KGHSH and CDR2 LQKENI. In DNA form, the CDR3 reads TGTGCCAGCTCACCACAGAAACTAGTGAACACTGAAGCTTTCTTT. This translates into CASSPQKLVNTEAFF.

The CDR3 DNA reads as TGTGCCAGTAGACGAGGACAGGGGAGGGTGAGCAATCAGCCCCAGCATTTT. Its protein is CASRRGQGRVSNQPQHF. The rearrangement links TRBV19 to TRBJ1-5; 9 nucleotides agree with TRBD1. Germline assignment: CDR1 LNHDA and CDR2 SQIVND (reference sequence). The CDR3 has 17 amino acids. With V trimmed by 6 bases and J by 1 base, 10 bases remained unmatched.

This clonotype was observed at least ten times. V usage is TRBV3-1 and J usage is TRBJ2-3; no definite D call. The CDR3 is made up of 12 amino acids. Deletions cut 6 bases from V and 3 bases from J, with 7 bases between. Germline CDR1 reads LGHDT; CDR2 reads YNNKEL (reference sequence). CDR3 sequence (DNA): TGTGCCAGCAGGGGGTCGACAGATACGCAGTATTTT. The encoded protein is CASRGSTDTQYF.

The V gene is TRBV28, the J gene TRBJ2-5; D perhaps matches TRBD2 (5 bases). V lost 4 bases, J lost 4 bases, and 16 bases lay in between. Germline V gene lookup returns CDR1 MDHEN and CDR2 SYDVKM. This CDR3 is 15 amino acids long. The CDR3 coding sequence is TGTGCCAGCAGTTCCGTCGAGGGTGGGTTAGAGACCCAGTACTTC. It yields the protein CASSSVEGGLETQYF.